The 9 T cell receptor beta chains reported below all come from one sample, sequenced in a study of shared clonotypes between healthy human individuals (TCRdb year 2020). Preparation of the library involved the immunoSEQ multiplex PCR assay. TCRdb obtained this table from immuneACCESS and retained in-frame rearrangements with V and J assigned. These tables miss some clones; where compared with another copy, unresolved V genes account for less than half of the shortfall, and the remainder is unexplained. Across this sample there are 2 million to 2.5 million clones, with approximately 93% seen only once. The ten largest clones represent roughly 0.39% of the sample. Sequencing input: naive CD4+ T cells from PBMCs. The cell subset or site label corresponds to: CD45RA+ positively selected. Receptors originate from a man between 18 and 35 years old in good health. Some clones in this sample may be carry-over from other donors' samples.

In its sample, this clone was seen a few times. The genes are TRBV5-1 and TRBJ1-5; D gene unclear. The CDR3 runs 12 residues. V lost 0 bases to trimming and J lost 5 bases, with 3 bases between them. Germline CDR1 and CDR2: SGHRS and YFSETQ. The CDR3 loop reads CASSLGDQPQHF. The CDR3 DNA is TGCGCCAGCAGCTTGGGTGATCAGCCCCAGCATTTT.

The chain is built from TRBV6-1 and TRBJ2-7; 7 nucleotides agree with TRBD2. This CDR3 has 14 residues. Trimming took 4 bases from V and 5 from J; bases not matched to a gene: 8. Germline values: CDR1 MNHNS, CDR2 SASEGT. CDR3 in amino acids: CASSGGGSWDEQYF. The CDR3 DNA reads TGTGCCAGCAGTGGGGGGGGTTCGTGGGACGAGCAGTACTTC.

Details on this clone: This sample includes further DNA sequences coding for the same CDR3. V and J are TRBV20-1 and TRBJ1-1; D call uncertain. There are 11 residues in the CDR3. Germline CDR1 reads DFQATT; CDR2 reads SNEGSKA (reference sequence). Trimming took off 6 bases at V and 1 base at J, with 6 bases between the two ends. This CDR3 is CSARRNTEAFF. The CDR3 DNA sequence: TGCAGTGCCCGCCGGAACACTGAAGCTTTCTTT.

The chain combines TRBV29-1 with TRBJ1-1; 8 bases agree with TRBD1. Germline V gives CDR1 SQVTM, CDR2 ANQGSEA. The ends lost 7 bases at V and 2 bases at J; junction bases unmatched: 6. CDR3 length: 13 amino acids. CDR3 in DNA: TGCAGCGGGAACCAGGGGGCCAACACTGAAGCTTTCTTT. It codes for CSGNQGANTEAFF.

The V gene is TRBV29-1, the J gene TRBJ2-3; D gene ambiguous. This CDR3 comprises 12 residues. CDR1 is SQVTM, CDR2 ANQGSEA, per germline. The V end was cut by 4 bases, the J end by 4 bases, with 9 bases between. The chain's CDR3 is CSVGVSSDTQYF. Here the CDR3 DNA reads TGCAGCGTTGGGGTTAGCTCAGATACGCAGTATTTT.

J is TRBJ2-2 and V is TRBV4-1; D may be TRBD1 or TRBD2 (5 bases each). Trimming took off 1 base at V and 6 bases at J, with 12 bases between the two ends. Germline loops: CDR1 MGHRA, CDR2 YSYEKL. There are 15 residues in the CDR3. CDR3 sequence reads: CASSQVGRGAGELFF. CDR3 DNA sequence: TGCGCCAGCAGCCAAGTGGGACGGGGCGCCGGGGAGCTGTTTTTT.

About this clone itself: Other nucleotide sequences in the sample specify the same CDR3. J is TRBJ2-1 and V is TRBV5-4; weak D call: TRBD2 (6 bases). Germline lookup yields CDR1 SGHNT and CDR2 YYREEE (reference sequence). The CDR3 loop spans 16 amino acids. The germline V and J ends were trimmed by 2 bases and 2 bases, with 14 bases remaining between them. CDR3 loop: CASSLGGRGAYNEQFF. CDR3 bases: TGTGCCAGCAGCTTAGGTGGTCGCGGGGCCTACAATGAGCAGTTCTTC.

As to this clone: One end of the junction does not line up with germline, which may come from a read error. Other DNA sequences in this specimen translate into the identical CDR3. The chain recombines TRBV6-1 with TRBJ1-2, with TRBD1 as a possible D gene (5 bases). The germline V gene has CDR1 MNHNS and CDR2 SASEGT. This CDR3 comprises 13 residues. The DNA for the CDR3 is TGTGCCAGCAGCGAAGCAGGGTCCTATGGCTACACCTTC. This gives the protein CASSEAGSYGYTF.

This clone was found once. The chain couples TRBV5-1 to TRBJ2-3, with 14 positions matching TRBD2. V was clipped by 5 bases and J by 4 bases; unmatched bases: 6. CDR3 length equals 16 residues. Germline lookup yields CDR1 SGHRS and CDR2 YFSETQ. The CDR3 DNA follows: TGCGCCAGCAGTAGACTAGCGGGAGGGCCTTCAGATACGCAGTATTTT. Amino acids: CASSRLAGGPSDTQYF.